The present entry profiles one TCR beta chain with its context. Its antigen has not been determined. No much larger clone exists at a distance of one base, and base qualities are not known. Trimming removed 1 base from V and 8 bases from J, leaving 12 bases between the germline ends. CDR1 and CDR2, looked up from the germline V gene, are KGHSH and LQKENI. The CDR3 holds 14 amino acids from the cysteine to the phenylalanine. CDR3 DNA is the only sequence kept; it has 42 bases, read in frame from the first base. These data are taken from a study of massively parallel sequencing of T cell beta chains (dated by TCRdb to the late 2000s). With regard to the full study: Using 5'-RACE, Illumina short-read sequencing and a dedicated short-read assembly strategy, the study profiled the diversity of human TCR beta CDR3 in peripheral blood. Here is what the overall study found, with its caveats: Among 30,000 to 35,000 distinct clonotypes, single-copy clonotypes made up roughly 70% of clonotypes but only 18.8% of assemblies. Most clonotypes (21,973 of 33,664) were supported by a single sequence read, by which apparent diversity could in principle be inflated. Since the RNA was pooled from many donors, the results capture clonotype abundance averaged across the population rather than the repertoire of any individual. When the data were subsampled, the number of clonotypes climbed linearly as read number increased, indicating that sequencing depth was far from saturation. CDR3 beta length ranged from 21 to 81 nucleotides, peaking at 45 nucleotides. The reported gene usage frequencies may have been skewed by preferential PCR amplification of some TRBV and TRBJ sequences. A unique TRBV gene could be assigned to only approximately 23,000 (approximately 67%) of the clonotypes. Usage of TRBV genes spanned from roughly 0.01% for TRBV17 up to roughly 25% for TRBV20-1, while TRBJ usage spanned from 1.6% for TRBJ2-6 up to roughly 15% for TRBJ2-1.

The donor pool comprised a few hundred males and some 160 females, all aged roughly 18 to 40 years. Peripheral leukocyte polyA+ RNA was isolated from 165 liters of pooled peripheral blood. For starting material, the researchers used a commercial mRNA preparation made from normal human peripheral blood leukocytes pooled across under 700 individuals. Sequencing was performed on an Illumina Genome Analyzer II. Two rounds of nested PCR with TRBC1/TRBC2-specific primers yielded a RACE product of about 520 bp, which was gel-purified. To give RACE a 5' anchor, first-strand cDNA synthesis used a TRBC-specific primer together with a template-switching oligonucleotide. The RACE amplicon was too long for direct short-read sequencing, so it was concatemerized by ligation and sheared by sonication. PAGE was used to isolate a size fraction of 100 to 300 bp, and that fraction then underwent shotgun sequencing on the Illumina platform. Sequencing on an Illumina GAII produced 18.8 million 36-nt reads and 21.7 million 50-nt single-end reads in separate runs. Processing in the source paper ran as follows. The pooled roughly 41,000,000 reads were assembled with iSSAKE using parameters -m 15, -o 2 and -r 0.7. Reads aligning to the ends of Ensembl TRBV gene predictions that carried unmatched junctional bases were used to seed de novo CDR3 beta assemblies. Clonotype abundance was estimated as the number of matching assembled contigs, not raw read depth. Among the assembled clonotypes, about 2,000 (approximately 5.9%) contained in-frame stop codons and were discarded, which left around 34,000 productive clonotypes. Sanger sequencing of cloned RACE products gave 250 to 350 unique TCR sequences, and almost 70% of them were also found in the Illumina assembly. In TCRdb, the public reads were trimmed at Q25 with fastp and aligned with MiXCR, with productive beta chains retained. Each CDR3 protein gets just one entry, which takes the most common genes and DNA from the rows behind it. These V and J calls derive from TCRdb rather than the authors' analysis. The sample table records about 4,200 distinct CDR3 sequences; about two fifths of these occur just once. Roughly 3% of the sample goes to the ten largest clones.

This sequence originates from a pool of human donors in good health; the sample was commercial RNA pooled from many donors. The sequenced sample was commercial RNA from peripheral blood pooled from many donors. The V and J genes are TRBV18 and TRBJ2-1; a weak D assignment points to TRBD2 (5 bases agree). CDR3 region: CASSPRTQTDEQFF. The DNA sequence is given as TGTGCCAGCTCACCACGGACTCAGACCGATGAGCAGTTCTTC.